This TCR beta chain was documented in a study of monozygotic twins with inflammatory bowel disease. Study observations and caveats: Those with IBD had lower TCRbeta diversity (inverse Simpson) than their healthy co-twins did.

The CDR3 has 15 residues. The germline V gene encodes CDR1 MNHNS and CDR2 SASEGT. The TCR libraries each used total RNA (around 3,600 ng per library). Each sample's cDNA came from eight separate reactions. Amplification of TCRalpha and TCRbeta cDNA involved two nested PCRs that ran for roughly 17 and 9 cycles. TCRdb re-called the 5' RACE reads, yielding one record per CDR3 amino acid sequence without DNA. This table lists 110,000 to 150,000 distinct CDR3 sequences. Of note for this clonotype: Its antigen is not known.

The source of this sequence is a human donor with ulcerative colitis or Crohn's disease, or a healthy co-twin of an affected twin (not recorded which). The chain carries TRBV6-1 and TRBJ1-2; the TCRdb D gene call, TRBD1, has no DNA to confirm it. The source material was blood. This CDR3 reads CASSPPQGGRDGYTF.